This T cell receptor (beta chain) was retrieved from a study of cytotoxic CD8 clonotypes in ibrutinib-treated CLL. Across the study: In all, about a dozen patients were relapsed/refractory, approximately 15 were treatment-naive and about 17 were IGHV unmutated. Recorded responses included approximately 25 partial and 2 complete; following median about 70 months, approximately 15 stayed remitted and roughly twelve progressed.

As for this clone: The antigen remains unidentified.

The planned depth of sequencing spanned 1 in 200,000 to 1 in 1 million T cells. Sequencing used immunoSEQ multiplex PCR; TCRdb keeps in-frame clones, though not all of them. Among roughly 160,000 clones listed, 84% were seen once. Study results and caveats: Baseline clonality was higher than in age-matched healthy donors and moved in step with circulating CD8+ T-cell counts.

This CDR3 region has 13 residues. Trimming left V 5 bases short and J 4 bases short, with 11 bases between. Germline CDR1 and CDR2: LGHNA and YSLEER. V is TRBV4-3 and J is TRBJ1-2, with D unclear. The sequence came from a human donor with chronic lymphocytic leukemia. The specimen was PBMCs, collected after 24 months of ibrutinib treatment. CDR3 in amino acids: CASSSDNLYGYTF. CDR3 sequence (DNA): TGCGCCAGCAGCTCCGACAACCTCTATGGCTACACCTTC.